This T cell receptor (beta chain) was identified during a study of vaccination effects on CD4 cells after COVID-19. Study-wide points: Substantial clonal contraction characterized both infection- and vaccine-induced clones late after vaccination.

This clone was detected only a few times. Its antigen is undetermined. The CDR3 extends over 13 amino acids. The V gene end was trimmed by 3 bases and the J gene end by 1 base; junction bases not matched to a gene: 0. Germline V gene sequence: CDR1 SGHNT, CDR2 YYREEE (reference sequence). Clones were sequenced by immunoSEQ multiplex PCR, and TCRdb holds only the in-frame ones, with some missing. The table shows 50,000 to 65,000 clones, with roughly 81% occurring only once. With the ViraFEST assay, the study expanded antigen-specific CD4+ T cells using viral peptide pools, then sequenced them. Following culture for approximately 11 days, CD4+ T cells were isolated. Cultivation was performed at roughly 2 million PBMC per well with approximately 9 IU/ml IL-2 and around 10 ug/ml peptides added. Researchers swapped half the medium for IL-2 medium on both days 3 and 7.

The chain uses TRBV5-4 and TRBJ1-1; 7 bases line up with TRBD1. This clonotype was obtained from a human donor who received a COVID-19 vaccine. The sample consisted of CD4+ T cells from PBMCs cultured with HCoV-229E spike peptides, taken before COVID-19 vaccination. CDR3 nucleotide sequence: TGTGCCAGCAGCTGGGACAGGAACACTGAAGCTTTCTTT. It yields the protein CASSWDRNTEAFF.